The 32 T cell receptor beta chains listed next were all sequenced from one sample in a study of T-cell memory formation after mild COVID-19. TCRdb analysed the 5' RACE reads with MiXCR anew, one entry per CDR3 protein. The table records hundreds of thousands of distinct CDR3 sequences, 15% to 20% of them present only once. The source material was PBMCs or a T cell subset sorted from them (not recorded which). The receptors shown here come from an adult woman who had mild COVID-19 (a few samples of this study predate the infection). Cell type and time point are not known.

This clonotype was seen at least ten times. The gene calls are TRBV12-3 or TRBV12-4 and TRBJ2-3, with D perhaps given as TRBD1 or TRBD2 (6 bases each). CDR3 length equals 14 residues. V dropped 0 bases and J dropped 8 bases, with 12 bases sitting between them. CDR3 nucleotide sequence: TGTGCCAGCAGTTTAGCGGGGGGCCAGGGTACGCAGTATTTT. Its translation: CASSLAGGQGTQYF.

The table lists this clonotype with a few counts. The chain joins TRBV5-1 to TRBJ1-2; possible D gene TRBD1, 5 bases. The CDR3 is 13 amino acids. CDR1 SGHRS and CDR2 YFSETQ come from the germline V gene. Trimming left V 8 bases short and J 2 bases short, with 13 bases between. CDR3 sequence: CASRQITNYGYTF. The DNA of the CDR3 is TGCGCCAGTAGACAGATCACCAACTATGGCTACACCTTC.

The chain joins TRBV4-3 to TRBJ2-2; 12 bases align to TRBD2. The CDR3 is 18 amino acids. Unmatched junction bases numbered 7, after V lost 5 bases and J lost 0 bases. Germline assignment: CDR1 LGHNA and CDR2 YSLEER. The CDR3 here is CASSSRLAGATNTGELFF. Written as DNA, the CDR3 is TGCGCCAGCAGCTCTCGACTAGCGGGAGCCACGAACACCGGGGAGCTGTTTTTT.

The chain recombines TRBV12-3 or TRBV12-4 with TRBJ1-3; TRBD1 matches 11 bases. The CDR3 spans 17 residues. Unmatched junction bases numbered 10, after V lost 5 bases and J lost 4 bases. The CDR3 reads CASSQPRTGGSGNTIYF. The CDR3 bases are TGTGCCAGCAGTCAACCTCGGACAGGGGGCTCCGGAAACACCATATATTTT.

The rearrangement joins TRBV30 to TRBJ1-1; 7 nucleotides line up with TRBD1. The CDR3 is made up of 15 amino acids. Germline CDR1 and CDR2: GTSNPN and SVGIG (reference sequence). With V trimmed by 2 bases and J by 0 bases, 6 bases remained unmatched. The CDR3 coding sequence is TGTGCCTGGAGTAAACGTCAGGGGGTGAACACTGAAGCTTTCTTT. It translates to CAWSKRQGVNTEAFF.

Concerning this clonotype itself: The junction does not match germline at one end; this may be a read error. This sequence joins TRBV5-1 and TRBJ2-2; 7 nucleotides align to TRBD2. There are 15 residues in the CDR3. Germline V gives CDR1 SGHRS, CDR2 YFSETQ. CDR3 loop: CASRQSGTNTGELFF. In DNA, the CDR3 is TGCGCAAGCAGGCAAAGCGGGACGAACACCGGGGAGCTGTTTTTT.

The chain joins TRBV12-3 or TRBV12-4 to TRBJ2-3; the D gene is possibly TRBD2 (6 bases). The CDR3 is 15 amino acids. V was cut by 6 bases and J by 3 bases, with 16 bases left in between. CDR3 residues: CASRGTGRRTDTQYF. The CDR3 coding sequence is TGTGCCAGCAGGGGAACGGGGAGGAGAACAGATACGCAGTATTTT.

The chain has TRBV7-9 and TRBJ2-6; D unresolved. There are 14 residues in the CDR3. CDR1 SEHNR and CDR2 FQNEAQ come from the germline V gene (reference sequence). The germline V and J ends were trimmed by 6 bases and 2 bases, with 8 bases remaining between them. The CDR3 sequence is CASRPGTGANVLTF. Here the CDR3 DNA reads TGTGCCAGCAGGCCAGGAACTGGGGCCAACGTCCTGACTTTC.

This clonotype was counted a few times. For the CDR3, the DNA is TGTGCCAGCAGCTTATTCCGGGACCATCGCGCCGAAGAGACCCAGTACTTC. It is translated as CASSLFRDHRAEETQYF. J is TRBJ2-5 and V is TRBV7-2; perhaps D is TRBD1 or TRBD2 (5 bases each). Deletions cut 2 bases from V and 3 bases from J, with 19 bases between. Germline V CDR1 and CDR2: SGHTA, FQGNSA. The CDR3 runs to 17 residues.

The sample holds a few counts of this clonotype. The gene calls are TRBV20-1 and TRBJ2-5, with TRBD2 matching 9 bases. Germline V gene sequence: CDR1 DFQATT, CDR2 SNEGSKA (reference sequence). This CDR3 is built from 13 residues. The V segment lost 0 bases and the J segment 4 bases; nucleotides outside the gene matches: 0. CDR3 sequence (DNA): TGCAGTGCTAGAGAGCGGGGGGGAGAGACCCAGTACTTC. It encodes CSARERGGETQYF.

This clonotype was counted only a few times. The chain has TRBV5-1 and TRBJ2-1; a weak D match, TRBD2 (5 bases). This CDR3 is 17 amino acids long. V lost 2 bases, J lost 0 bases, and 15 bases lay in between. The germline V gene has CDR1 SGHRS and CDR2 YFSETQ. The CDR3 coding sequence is TGCGCCAGCAGCTTAGAGCAGCGGTCGAGCTCCTACAATGAGCAGTTCTTC. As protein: CASSLEQRSSSYNEQFF. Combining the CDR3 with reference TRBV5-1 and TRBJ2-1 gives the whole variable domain KAGVTQTPRYLIKTRGQQVTLSCSPISGHRSVSWYQQTPGQGLQFLFEYFSETQRNKGNFPGRFSGRQFSNSRSEMNVSTLELGDSALYLCASSLEQRSSSYNEQFFGPGTRLTVL.

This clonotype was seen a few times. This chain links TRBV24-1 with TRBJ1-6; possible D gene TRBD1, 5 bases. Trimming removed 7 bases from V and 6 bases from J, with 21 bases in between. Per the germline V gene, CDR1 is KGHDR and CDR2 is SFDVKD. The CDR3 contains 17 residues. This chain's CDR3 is CATRGDLDRLSNSPLHF. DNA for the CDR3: TGTGCCACCAGAGGGGACCTAGATCGTCTGTCTAATTCACCCCTCCACTTT.

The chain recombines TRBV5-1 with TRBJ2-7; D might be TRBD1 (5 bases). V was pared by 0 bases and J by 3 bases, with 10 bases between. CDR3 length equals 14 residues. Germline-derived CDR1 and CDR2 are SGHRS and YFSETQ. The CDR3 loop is CASSLGQTGYEQYF. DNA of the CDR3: TGCGCCAGCAGCTTGGGACAGACTGGCTACGAGCAGTACTTC.

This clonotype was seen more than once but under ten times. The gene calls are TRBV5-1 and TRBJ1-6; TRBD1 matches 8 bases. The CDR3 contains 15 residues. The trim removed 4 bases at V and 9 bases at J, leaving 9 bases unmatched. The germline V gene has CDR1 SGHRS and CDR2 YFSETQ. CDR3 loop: CASSERTGSTSPLHF. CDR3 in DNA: TGCGCCAGCAGCGAAAGGACAGGGAGTACTTCACCCCTCCACTTT.

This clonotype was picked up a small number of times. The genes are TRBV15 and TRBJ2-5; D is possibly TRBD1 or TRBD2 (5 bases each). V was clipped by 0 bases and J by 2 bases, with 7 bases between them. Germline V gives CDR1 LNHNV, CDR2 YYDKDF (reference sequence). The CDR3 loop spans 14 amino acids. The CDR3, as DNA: TGTGCCACCAGCAGAGATTGGGGGCAAGAGACCCAGTACTTC. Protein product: CATSRDWGQETQYF.

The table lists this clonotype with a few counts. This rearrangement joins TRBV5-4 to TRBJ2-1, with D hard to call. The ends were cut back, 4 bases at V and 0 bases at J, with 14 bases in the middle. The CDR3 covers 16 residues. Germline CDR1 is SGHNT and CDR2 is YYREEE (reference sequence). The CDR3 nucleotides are TGTGCCAGCAGCGCCTCTTTGGCCAGCTCCTACAATGAGCAGTTCTTC. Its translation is CASSASLASSYNEQFF.

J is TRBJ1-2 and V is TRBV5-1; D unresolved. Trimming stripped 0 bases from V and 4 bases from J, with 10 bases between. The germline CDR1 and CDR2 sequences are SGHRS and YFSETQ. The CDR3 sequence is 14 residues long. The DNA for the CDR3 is TGCGCCAGCAGCTTGGGGGAAGTGGGCTATGGCTACACCTTC. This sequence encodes CASSLGEVGYGYTF. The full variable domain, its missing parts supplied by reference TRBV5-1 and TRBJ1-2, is KAGVTQTPRYLIKTRGQQVTLSCSPISGHRSVSWYQQTPGQGLQFLFEYFSETQRNKGNFPGRFSGRQFSNSRSEMNVSTLELGDSALYLCASSLGEVGYGYTFGSGTRLTVV.

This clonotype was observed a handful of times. As DNA, the CDR3 is TGTGCCACCAGTGATTTGCCCGGGAAAGGGGAGACCCAGTACTTC. Amino acid sequence: CATSDLPGKGETQYF. The chain has TRBV24-1 and TRBJ2-5; D is possibly TRBD2 (5 bases). The CDR3 has 15 amino acids. Looked up from germline, CDR1 is KGHDR and CDR2 is SFDVKD. Trimming shortened V by 0 bases and J by 5 bases, and 12 bases separated the two germline ends.

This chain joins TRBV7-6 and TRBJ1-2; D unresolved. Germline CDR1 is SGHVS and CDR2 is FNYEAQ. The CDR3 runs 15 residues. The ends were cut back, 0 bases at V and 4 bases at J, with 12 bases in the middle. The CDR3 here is CASSLAPATIYGYTF. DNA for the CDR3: TGTGCCAGCAGCTTAGCCCCGGCCACCATCTATGGCTACACCTTC.

In nucleotides, the CDR3 is TGCGCCAGCAGCTTGGACTTCGGGACGATCACCGGGGAGCTGTTTTTT. Translation gives CASSLDFGTITGELFF. The J gene is TRBJ2-2, the V gene TRBV5-1, with D tentatively TRBD1 or TRBD2 (5 bases each). V lost 0 bases, J lost 4 bases, and 13 bases lay in between. Germline CDR1 is SGHRS and CDR2 is YFSETQ. The CDR3 has 16 residues.

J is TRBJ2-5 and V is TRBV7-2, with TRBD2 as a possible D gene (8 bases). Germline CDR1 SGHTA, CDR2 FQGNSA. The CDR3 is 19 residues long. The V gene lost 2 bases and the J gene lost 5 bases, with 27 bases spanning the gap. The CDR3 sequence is CASSLSRGGSGTVGETQYF. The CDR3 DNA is TGTGCCAGCAGCTTATCCCGTGGAGGTAGCGGGACAGTCGGGGAGACCCAGTACTTC. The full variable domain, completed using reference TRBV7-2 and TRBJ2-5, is GAGVSQSPSNKVTEKGKDVELRCDPISGHTALYWYRQSLGQGLEFLIYFQGNSAPDKSGLPSDRFSAERTGGSVSTLTIQRTQQEDSAVYLCASSLSRGGSGTVGETQYFGPGTRLLVL.

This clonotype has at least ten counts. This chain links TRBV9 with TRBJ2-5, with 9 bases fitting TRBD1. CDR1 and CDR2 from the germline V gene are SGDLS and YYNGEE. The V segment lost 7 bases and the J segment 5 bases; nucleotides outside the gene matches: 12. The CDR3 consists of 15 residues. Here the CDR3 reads CASGTGTGYRETQYF. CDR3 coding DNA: TGTGCCAGCGGAACCGGGACAGGGTACCGGGAGACCCAGTACTTC.

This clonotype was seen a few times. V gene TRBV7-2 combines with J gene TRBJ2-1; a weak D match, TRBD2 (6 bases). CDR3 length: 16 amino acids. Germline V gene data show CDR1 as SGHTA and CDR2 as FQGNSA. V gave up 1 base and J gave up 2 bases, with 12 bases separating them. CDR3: CASSLESSGPYNEQFF. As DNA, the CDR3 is TGTGCCAGCAGCTTAGAATCGAGCGGGCCCTACAATGAGCAGTTCTTC.

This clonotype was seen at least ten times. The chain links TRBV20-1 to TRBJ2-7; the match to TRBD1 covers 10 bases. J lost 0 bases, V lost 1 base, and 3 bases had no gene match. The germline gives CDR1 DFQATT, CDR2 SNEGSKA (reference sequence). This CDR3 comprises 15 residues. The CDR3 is CSARAGQGSSYEQYF. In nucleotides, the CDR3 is TGCAGTGCTAGAGCGGGACAGGGGAGCTCCTACGAGCAGTACTTC.

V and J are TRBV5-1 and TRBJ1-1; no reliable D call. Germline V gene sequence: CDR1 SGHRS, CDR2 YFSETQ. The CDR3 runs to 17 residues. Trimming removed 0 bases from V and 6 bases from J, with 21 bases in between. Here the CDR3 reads CASSLGRAAPSFSEAFF. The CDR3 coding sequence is TGCGCCAGCAGCTTGGGACGGGCAGCCCCTAGTTTCTCTGAAGCTTTCTTT. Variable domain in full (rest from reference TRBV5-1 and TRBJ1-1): KAGVTQTPRYLIKTRGQQVTLSCSPISGHRSVSWYQQTPGQGLQFLFEYFSETQRNKGNFPGRFSGRQFSNSRSEMNVSTLELGDSALYLCASSLGRAAPSFSEAFFGQGTRLTVV.

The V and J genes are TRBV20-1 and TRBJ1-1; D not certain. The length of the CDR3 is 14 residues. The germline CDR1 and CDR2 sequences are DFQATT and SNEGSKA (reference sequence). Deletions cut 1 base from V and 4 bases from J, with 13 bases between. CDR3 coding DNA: TGCAGTGCTAGAGGGATAGGGAGACGCACTGAAGCTTTCTTT. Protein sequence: CSARGIGRRTEAFF.

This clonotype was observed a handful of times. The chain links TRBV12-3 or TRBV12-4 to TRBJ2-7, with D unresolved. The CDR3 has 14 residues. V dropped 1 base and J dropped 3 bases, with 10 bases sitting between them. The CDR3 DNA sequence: TGTGCCAGCAGTTTAGGTGGAAGGGTCTACGAGCAGTACTTC. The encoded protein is CASSLGGRVYEQYF.

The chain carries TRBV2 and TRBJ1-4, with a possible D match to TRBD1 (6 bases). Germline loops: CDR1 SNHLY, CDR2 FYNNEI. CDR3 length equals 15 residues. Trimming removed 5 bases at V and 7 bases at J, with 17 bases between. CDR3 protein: CASSQDRNRVEKLFF. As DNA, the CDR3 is TGTGCCAGCAGTCAAGACAGGAATCGGGTTGAAAAACTGTTTTTT.

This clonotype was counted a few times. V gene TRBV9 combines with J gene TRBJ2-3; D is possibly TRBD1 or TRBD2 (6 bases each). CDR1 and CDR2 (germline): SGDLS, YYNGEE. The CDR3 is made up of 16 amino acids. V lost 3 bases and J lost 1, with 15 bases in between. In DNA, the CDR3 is TGTGCCAGCAGCGGACAAAGGGGGGACCGCACAGATACGCAGTATTTT. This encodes CASSGQRGDRTDTQYF.

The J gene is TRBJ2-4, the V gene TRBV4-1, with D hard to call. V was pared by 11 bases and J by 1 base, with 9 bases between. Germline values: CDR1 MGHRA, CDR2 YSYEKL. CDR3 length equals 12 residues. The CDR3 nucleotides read TGCGCCCAGTGGGGTGCCAAAAACATTCAGTACTTC. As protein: CAQWGAKNIQYF.

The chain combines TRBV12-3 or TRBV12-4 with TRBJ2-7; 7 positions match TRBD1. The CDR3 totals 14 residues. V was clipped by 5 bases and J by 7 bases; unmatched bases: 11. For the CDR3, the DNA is TGTGCCAGCAGTCCTTCCGGGACAGTGGGTGAGCAGTACTTC. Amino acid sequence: CASSPSGTVGEQYF.

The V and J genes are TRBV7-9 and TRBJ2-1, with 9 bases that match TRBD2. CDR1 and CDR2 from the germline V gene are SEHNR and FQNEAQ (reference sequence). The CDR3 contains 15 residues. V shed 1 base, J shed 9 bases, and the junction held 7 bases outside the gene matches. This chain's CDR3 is CASSLGLAEGGEQFF. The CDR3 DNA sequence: TGTGCCAGCAGCTTAGGACTAGCGGAGGGGGGTGAGCAGTTCTTC.